A single sample gave rise to the 31 T cell receptor beta chains below, sequenced in a study of CDR3 diversity in severe acne. TCRdb re-analysed the PCR reads in MiXCR, keeping a single row per CDR3 protein. The table lists more than 80,000 distinct CDR3 sequences, about 53% of them singletons, with roughly 10% in the top ten. Material: blood. The receptor set was obtained from a male donor with severe acne vulgaris.

This chain connects TRBV6-4 to TRBJ2-7; D is possibly TRBD1 or TRBD2 (6 bases each). With 4 bases removed from V and 4 bases from J, the gap between germline ends came to 14 bases. This CDR3 comprises 14 residues. The germline V gene has CDR1 MRHNA and CDR2 SNTAGT. Written as DNA, the CDR3 is TGTGCCAGCAGTGCCGGGGGCGGGTCATACGAGCAGTACTTC. It specifies CASSAGGGSYEQYF.

V gene TRBV25-1 combines with J gene TRBJ2-7; D is unclear. The CDR3 runs 12 residues. The germline CDR1 and CDR2 sequences are MGHDK and SYGVNS. Trimming cost V 8 bases and J 2 bases, with 10 bases left between them. The CDR3 nucleotides read TGTGCCAGCCCCCGTGGAACCTACGAGCAGTACTTC. This sequence encodes CASPRGTYEQYF.

As concerns this clonotype: One end of the junction fails to match germline, which may point to a read error. The chain employs TRBV6-1 and TRBJ2-7; TRBD2 agrees at 10 bases. Germline values: CDR1 MNHNS, CDR2 SASEGT. The CDR3 is 15 amino acids. The CDR3 loop reads CASSEGTSGSYERYF. As DNA, the CDR3 is TGTGCCAGCAGTGAAGGGACTAGCGGCTCCTACGAGCGGTACTTC.

This clonotype was found a few times. This chain joins TRBV7-8 and TRBJ2-5; tentative D call: TRBD1 (6 bases). The end of the DNA fits TRBJ2-7 better, so the J call may be wrong. Per the germline V gene, CDR1 is SGHVS and CDR2 is FQNEAQ. This CDR3 comprises 16 residues. DNA for the CDR3: TGTGCCAGCAGCTCCCCCAGCCGGGACACTTACTACGAGCAGTACTTC. Its protein product is CASSSPSRDTYYEQYF.

In its sample, this clonotype was seen many times. The genes are TRBV5-5 and TRBJ2-1, with D hard to call. Germline loops: CDR1 SGHKS, CDR2 YYEKEE (reference sequence). Trimming stripped 0 bases from V and 8 bases from J, with 18 bases between. The CDR3 consists of 16 residues. Here the CDR3 DNA reads TGTGCCAGCAGCTTGGGTGTTGGCATTTTGGGCGATGAGCAGTTCTTC. Translated, it gives CASSLGVGILGDEQFF.

This clonotype has just one count. The chain carries TRBV5-4 and TRBJ2-5, with 7 bases fitting TRBD2. The V gene end was trimmed by 1 base and the J gene end by 4 bases; junction bases not matched to a gene: 7. From germline, CDR1 is SGHNT and CDR2 YYREEE (reference sequence). This CDR3 is built from 15 residues. The CDR3 DNA sequence: TGTGCCAGCAGCTTGAAGACGGGAGGAGGAGAGACCCAGTACTTC. The encoded protein is CASSLKTGGGETQYF.

The chain couples TRBV9 to TRBJ2-5, with 7 bases that match TRBD2. The CDR3 length is 15 residues. Germline V gene sequence: CDR1 SGDLS, CDR2 YYNGEE. J lost 5 bases, V lost 3 bases, and 10 bases had no gene match. The CDR3 region is CASSGRLASAETQYF. CDR3 in DNA: TGTGCCAGCAGCGGGAGACTAGCCTCAGCGGAGACCCAGTACTTC.

This clonotype was recorded at least ten times. The genes are TRBV9 and TRBJ2-1, with D possibly being TRBD2 (5 bases). Trimming took 3 bases from V and 0 from J, leaving 10 bases between them. Germline CDR1 and CDR2: SGDLS and YYNGEE. This CDR3 has 15 amino acids. DNA of the CDR3: TGTGCCAGCAGCGCGGACTCGAACTCCTACAATGAGCAGTTCTTC. This translates into CASSADSNSYNEQFF.

The gene calls are TRBV6-5 and TRBJ2-5, with 10 bases aligning to TRBD1. After removal of 2 bases from V and 5 bases from J, the junction contained 5 bases not matched to a gene. Germline CDR1 is MNHEY and CDR2 is SVGAGI. There are 15 residues in the CDR3. CDR3 loop: CASSYGDRGGETQYF. In DNA, the CDR3 is TGTGCCAGCAGTTACGGGGACAGGGGTGGCGAGACCCAGTACTTC.

This clonotype appeared many times. The chain has TRBV7-6 and TRBJ1-1; D perhaps matches TRBD1 (6 bases). V gave up 0 bases and J gave up 4 bases, with 15 bases separating them. Germline CDR1 reads SGHVS; CDR2 reads FNYEAQ. CDR3 length equals 16 residues. CDR3 region: CASSLAGGAWGTEAFF. The CDR3 DNA sequence: TGTGCCAGCAGCTTAGCGGGGGGCGCTTGGGGCACTGAAGCTTTCTTT.

The chain has TRBV2 and TRBJ2-7, with D maybe TRBD2 (5 bases). Trimming removed 7 bases from V and 6 bases from J, with 10 bases in between. The CDR3 covers 11 residues. CDR1 SNHLY and CDR2 FYNNEI come from the germline V gene. CDR3 coding DNA: TGTGCCAGCATCGATGCGGGCGAGCAGTACTTC. Translated: CASIDAGEQYF.

By share, this clonotype ranks as medium-sized (0.01 to 0.1%). V is TRBV10-3 and J is TRBJ2-5; a weak D match, TRBD2 (5 bases). The CDR3 has 13 amino acids. Germline CDR1 ENHRY, CDR2 SYGVKD. Trimming shortened V by 8 bases and J by 2 bases, and 12 bases separated the two germline ends. The CDR3 protein is CAIAGSLQETQYF. The CDR3 region has the DNA TGTGCCATCGCGGGCAGTCTGCAAGAGACCCAGTACTTC.

The J gene is TRBJ2-1, the V gene TRBV28, with 10 positions matching TRBD2. The CDR3 length is 16 residues. The germline V gene has CDR1 MDHEN and CDR2 SYDVKM. V shed 7 bases, J shed 4 bases, and the junction held 10 bases outside the gene matches. In nucleotides, the CDR3 is TGTGCCAGCAACACCTTTAGCGGGGGGCTTTACAATGAGCAGTTCTTC. It codes for CASNTFSGGLYNEQFF. The variable domain in full, completed from reference TRBV28 and TRBJ2-1, reads DVKVTQSSRYLVKRTGEKVFLECVQDMDHENMFWYRQDPGLGLRLIYFSYDVKMKEKGDIPEGYSVSREKKERFSLILESASTNQTSMYLCASNTFSGGLYNEQFFGPGTRLTVL.

Comment on this clonotype: A much bigger clone sits one base away, suggesting this may be a read error. No conserved phenylalanine or tryptophan is present at the end of the CDR3, so a read error is the likely explanation. This CDR3 reads CATSDGGFATNEKLFL. The CDR3 DNA follows: TGTGCCACCAGTGATGGGGGATTTGCAACTAATGAAAAACTGTTTCTT. The gene calls are TRBV24-1 and TRBJ1-4; D may be TRBD1 (5 bases). Between the trimmed V and J ends, which lost 3 bases and 0 bases, there was a span of 10 bases. Germline V lookup: CDR1 KGHDR, CDR2 SFDVKD. The CDR3 has 16 amino acids.

This clonotype qualifies as medium-sized. The chain employs TRBV6-4 and TRBJ2-3, with D possibly being TRBD2 (5 bases). The V and J ends lost 0 bases and 6 bases respectively, with 13 bases between them. Looked up from germline, CDR1 is MRHNA and CDR2 is SNTAGT. The length of the CDR3 is 15 residues. For the CDR3, the DNA is TGTGCCAGCAGTGACTCGAACGGGAAAGGCGATACGCAGTATTTT. Translated, it gives CASSDSNGKGDTQYF.

Concerning this clonotype itself: Since a much larger clone is just one base distant, this may be a read error. The rearrangement uses TRBV7-9 and TRBJ2-7, with a tentative D call TRBD1 (6 bases). Trimming stripped 8 bases from V and 6 bases from J, with 17 bases between. The CDR3 is made up of 13 amino acids. Germline CDR1 SEHNR, CDR2 FQNEAQ (reference sequence). CDR3 protein: CASGPRGISEQYV. The CDR3 DNA reads TGTGCCAGCGGCCCCAGGGGTATCAGCGAGCAGTACGTC.

This clonotype was seen many times. V gene TRBV6-5 combines with J gene TRBJ2-3; D ambiguous. Germline lookup yields CDR1 MNHEY and CDR2 SVGAGI. The CDR3 runs to 13 residues. Trimming removed 3 bases at V and 5 bases at J, with 9 bases between. The CDR3 DNA sequence: TGTGCCAGCAGTTATTCCTCGGGAGATACGCAGTATTTT. It encodes CASSYSSGDTQYF.

This clonotype was counted at least ten times. This chain connects TRBV6-1 to TRBJ2-5; D ambiguous. The CDR3 runs 13 residues. Trimming stripped 2 bases from V and 4 bases from J, with 8 bases between. Germline V gives CDR1 MNHNS, CDR2 SASEGT. The CDR3 region has the DNA TGTGCCAGCAGTGAACAGGAAACAGAGACCCAGTACTTC. Its protein product is CASSEQETETQYF.

Notes on this clonotype: This may stem from a read error, because a much larger clone lies one nucleotide away. This sequence joins TRBV19 and TRBJ2-2; possible D gene TRBD2, 6 bases. This CDR3 has 13 amino acids. The germline V gene encodes CDR1 LNHDA and CDR2 SQIVND (reference sequence). The CDR3 spells CAIRTTNTWELFF. The CDR3 region has the DNA TGTGCCATCCGGACTACCAACACCTGGGAGCTGTTTTTT.

This clonotype is termed medium-sized (0.01 to 0.1%). The J gene is TRBJ2-1, the V gene TRBV20-1, with 14 nucleotides matching TRBD2. CDR1 DFQATT and CDR2 SNEGSKA come from the germline V gene (reference sequence). The CDR3 sequence is 16 residues long. The J segment lost 12 bases and the V segment lost 8 bases, leaving 18 bases of the junction unmatched. The CDR3, as DNA: TGCAGTCCGGAGACTAGCGGGAGGGTCCGTAATGAGGTGCAGTTCTTC. Its translation: CSPETSGRVRNEVQFF.

This clonotype was seen repeatedly, ten times or more. This rearrangement joins TRBV7-9 to TRBJ1-6; 10 bases align to TRBD1. Germline CDR1 is SEHNR and CDR2 is FQNEAQ (reference sequence). J lost 9 bases, V lost 3 bases, and 5 bases had no gene match. This CDR3 has 15 residues. The CDR3 reads CASSFGTGAISPLHF. As DNA, the CDR3 is TGTGCCAGCAGCTTTGGGACAGGGGCGATTTCACCCCTCCACTTT. The variable domain in full, completed from reference TRBV7-9 and TRBJ1-6, reads DTGVSQNPRHKITKRGQNVTFRCDPISEHNRLYWYRQTLGQGPEFLTYFQNEAQLEKSRLLSDRFSAERPKGSFSTLEIQRTEQGDSAMYLCASSFGTGAISPLHFGNGTRLTVT.

The chain has TRBV9 and TRBJ1-3; D unresolved. This CDR3 region has 13 residues. V was trimmed by 3 bases and J by 8 bases, leaving 12 bases between them. Germline CDR1 reads SGDLS; CDR2 reads YYNGEE. DNA of the CDR3: TGTGCCAGCAGCGAGGGAATCGTGGACACCATATATTTT. Its translation is CASSEGIVDTIYF.

This clonotype has just a few counts. V is TRBV4-1 and J is TRBJ2-1; D is undetermined. The CDR3 extends over 14 amino acids. V shed 4 bases and J shed 3 bases, with 10 bases lying between them. The germline V gene encodes CDR1 MGHRA and CDR2 YSYEKL. The CDR3 region is CASSPEGLYNEQFF. For the CDR3, the DNA is TGCGCCAGCAGCCCAGAAGGCCTCTACAATGAGCAGTTCTTC.

V is TRBV29-1 and J is TRBJ1-5, with 8 bases lining up with TRBD1. CDR1 is SQVTM, CDR2 ANQGSEA, per germline. Trimming cost V 4 bases and J 9 bases; bases outside gene matches: 5. This CDR3 is built from 12 residues. This CDR3 is CSVADRGRPQHF. DNA of the CDR3: TGCAGCGTTGCTGACAGGGGAAGGCCCCAGCATTTT. Based on the CDR3 plus reference TRBV29-1 and TRBJ1-5, the full variable domain is SAVISQKPSRDICQRGTSLTIQCQVDSQVTMMFWYRQQPGQSLTLIATANQGSEATYESGFVIDKFPISRPNLTFSTLTVSNMSPEDSSIYLCSVADRGRPQHFGDGTRLSIL.

This clonotype appeared many times. V gene TRBV6-1 combines with J gene TRBJ2-5; the match to TRBD2 covers 12 bases. Germline-derived CDR1 and CDR2 are MNHNS and SASEGT. After removal of 2 bases from V and 2 bases from J, the junction contained 0 bases not matched to a gene. The CDR3 is 15 amino acids. The CDR3, as DNA: TGTGCCAGCAGTGAACTAGCGGGAGGGCAAGAGACCCAGTACTTC. This codes for CASSELAGGQETQYF.

This clonotype was recorded only once. J is TRBJ1-1 and V is TRBV20-1; D perhaps matches TRBD1 (5 bases). Germline CDR1 and CDR2: DFQATT and SNEGSKA (reference sequence). The CDR3 covers 13 residues. V lost 5 bases and J lost 5, with 15 bases in between. CDR3 bases: TGCAGTGCTCACCGGGACCGAAATACTGAAGCTTTCTTT. This sequence encodes CSAHRDRNTEAFF.

This clonotype occurred a few times. A much larger clone lies one base from this, so it may be a read error. V gene TRBV20-1 combines with J gene TRBJ2-1, with a weak D call TRBD2 (6 bases). The CDR3 runs 15 residues. Germline values: CDR1 DFQATT, CDR2 SNEGSKA (reference sequence). Trimming left V 5 bases short and J 8 bases short, with 22 bases between. CDR3 sequence (DNA): TGCAGTGCTGGAGGGAAGCGGGCTCCAGCCCATGAGCAGTTCTTC. It codes for CSAGGKRAPAHEQFF.

In this sample, this clonotype turned up many times. In DNA, the CDR3 is TGCAGTGCTAGAGCTCCCGGGACAGGGGTTGTTGGCTACACCTTC. The encoded protein is CSARAPGTGVVGYTF. This chain uses TRBV20-1 with TRBJ1-2, with 10 bases lining up with TRBD1. V lost 1 base and J lost 7; bases outside the gene matches: 9. Germline V gives CDR1 DFQATT, CDR2 SNEGSKA (reference sequence). This CDR3 is 15 amino acids long.

The chain has TRBV27 and TRBJ2-1; 15 nucleotides match TRBD2. CDR3 size: 16 residues. Trimming at V came to 5 bases and at J to 4 bases, leaving 3 bases not matched to a gene. From germline, CDR1 is MNHEY and CDR2 SMNVEV (reference sequence). Here the CDR3 reads CASSPGTSGRYNEQFF. The CDR3 DNA sequence: TGTGCCAGCAGTCCGGGGACTAGCGGGAGGTACAATGAGCAGTTCTTC.

The chain combines TRBV2 with TRBJ1-2; no firm D call. Deletions cut 6 bases from V and 8 bases from J, with 19 bases between. Per the germline V gene, CDR1 is SNHLY and CDR2 is FYNNEI. The CDR3 totals 14 residues. The CDR3 loop reads CASSTRPPLGGYTF. The CDR3 DNA is TGTGCCAGCAGCACAAGGCCCCCCCTGGGAGGCTACACCTTC.

This clonotype appeared many times. V gene TRBV9 combines with J gene TRBJ1-6, with TRBD1 matching 7 bases. Unmatched junction bases numbered 8, after V lost 4 bases and J lost 7 bases. The length of the CDR3 is 15 residues. Germline CDR1 SGDLS, CDR2 YYNGEE. The CDR3 protein is CASSQGGGRNSPLHF. In DNA, the CDR3 is TGTGCCAGCAGCCAGGGGGGTGGGAGGAATTCACCCCTCCACTTT.